These T cell receptor beta chains were read from a single sample in a study of T cell changes during pregnancy in multiple sclerosis. Produced via immunoSEQ multiplex PCR; TCRdb's table is partial and in-frame only. The data show 45,000 to 60,000 clones, 85% to 90% seen once. The material was peripheral blood, obtained in the first trimester of pregnancy. Receptor source: a female donor with multiple sclerosis, enrolled in a pregnancy study. Each CDR3 is given with its conserved first and last residue. Fields, in order: clone size, D gene, CDR3 length, J gene, V gene, CDR3 DNA, CDR3 protein. The D gene is left open where the match is weak. The size entry is marked missing in some rows and otherwise reads once, few, many or a size class.

abundance: .
d_gene: .
len: 16
j_gene: TRBJ1-5
v_gene: TRBV2
CDR3nt: TGTGCCAGCAGTCATTTAGACAGCGGGGGCAATCAGCCCCAGCATTTT
CDR3aa: CASSHLDSGGNQPQHF

abundance: .
d_gene: .
len: 14
j_gene: TRBJ1-4
v_gene: TRBV9
CDR3nt: TGTGCCAGCAGCGGCGGAGCCGGGGGGGAAAAACTGTTTTTT
CDR3aa: CASSGGAGGEKLFF

abundance: .
d_gene: .
len: 11
j_gene: TRBJ2-5
v_gene: TRBV30
CDR3nt: TGTGCCTGGAGTGATCGGGGGTCCCAGTACTTC
CDR3aa: CAWSDRGSQYF

abundance: .
d_gene: .
len: 15
j_gene: TRBJ1-6
v_gene: TRBV4-1
CDR3nt: TGCGCCAGCAGCCCATGGACAGACTATAATTCACCCCTCCACTTT
CDR3aa: CASSPWTDYNSPLHF

abundance: .
d_gene: TRBD2
len: 13
j_gene: TRBJ2-5
v_gene: TRBV6-1
CDR3nt: TGTGCCAGCAGCCGGGGGGGCCTGGAGACCCAGTACTTC
CDR3aa: CASSRGGLETQYF

abundance: .
d_gene: TRBD2
len: 14
j_gene: TRBJ2-3
v_gene: TRBV29-1
CDR3nt: TGCAGCGGAAGACTAGCGGGGGGGCATAGTACGCAGTATTTT
CDR3aa: CSGRLAGGHSTQYF

abundance: .
d_gene: .
len: 13
j_gene: TRBJ2-5
v_gene: TRBV2
CDR3nt: TGTGCCAGCAGTGGCCTAACGCCAGAGACCCAGTACTTC
CDR3aa: CASSGLTPETQYF

abundance: .
d_gene: TRBD1
len: 16
j_gene: TRBJ2-5
v_gene: TRBV4-3
CDR3nt: TGCGCCAGCAGCCAAGATGGGACAGGGGGCGCAGAGACCCAGTACTTC
CDR3aa: CASSQDGTGGAETQYF

abundance: .
d_gene: TRBD2
len: 14
j_gene: TRBJ2-3
v_gene: TRBV6-5
CDR3nt: TGTGCCAGCAAGGTAGCGGGGGGGACAGATACGCAGTATTTT
CDR3aa: CASKVAGGTDTQYF

abundance: .
d_gene: TRBD2
len: 17
j_gene: TRBJ2-7
v_gene: TRBV7-2
CDR3nt: TGTGCCAGCAGCTTGACTAGCGGGGGGGCCGGCTCCTACGAGCAGTACTTC
CDR3aa: CASSLTSGGAGSYEQYF

abundance: once
d_gene: .
len: 13
j_gene: TRBJ1-2
v_gene: TRBV7-8
CDR3nt: TGTGCCAGCAGCCCCGGACATTTCTATGGCTACACCTTC
CDR3aa: CASSPGHFYGYTF

abundance: .
d_gene: .
len: 16
j_gene: TRBJ1-5
v_gene: TRBV6-6
CDR3nt: TGTGCCAGCAGTTACTCGGTGGGGCTTAGCAATCAGCCCCAGCATTTT
CDR3aa: CASSYSVGLSNQPQHF

abundance: .
d_gene: .
len: 13
j_gene: TRBJ1-1
v_gene: TRBV18
CDR3nt: TGTGCCAGCTCACCACCGAGTAGGGGAATTGCTTTCTTT
CDR3aa: CASSPPSRGIAFF

abundance: .
d_gene: TRBD1
len: 15
j_gene: TRBJ1-3
v_gene: TRBV5-1
CDR3nt: TGCGCCAGCAGCCAAGGACAGGGGTCTGGAAACACCATATATTTT
CDR3aa: CASSQGQGSGNTIYF

abundance: once
d_gene: TRBD2
len: 14
j_gene: TRBJ2-3
v_gene: TRBV29-1
CDR3nt: TGCAGCGTCCTAACTAGCGGGTTAATAGATACGCAGTATTTT
CDR3aa: CSVLTSGLIDTQYF

abundance: .
d_gene: .
len: 17
j_gene: TRBJ1-3
v_gene: TRBV1
CDR3nt: TGCACCAGCAGCCAAGATCCTGGCGGGAGCTCTGGAAACACCATATATTTT
CDR3aa: CTSSQDPGGSSGNTIYF

abundance: .
d_gene: TRBD1
len: 15
j_gene: TRBJ2-7
v_gene: TRBV5-6
CDR3nt: TGTGCCAGCAGCTTTCAGGGGGCCGGGAAACACGAGCAGTACTTC
CDR3aa: CASSFQGAGKHEQYF

abundance: .
d_gene: TRBD1
len: 15
j_gene: TRBJ2-7
v_gene: TRBV5-1
CDR3nt: TGCGCCAGCAGCCTTGTTGGGACAGGGCTCTACGAGCAGTACTTC
CDR3aa: CASSLVGTGLYEQYF

abundance: few
d_gene: .
len: 12
j_gene: TRBJ1-2
v_gene: TRBV29-1
CDR3nt: TGCAGCGTTGCCACAATCCGGGATGGCTACACCTTC
CDR3aa: CSVATIRDGYTF

abundance: .
d_gene: .
len: 10
j_gene: TRBJ2-5
v_gene: TRBV2
CDR3nt: TGTGCCAGCAATCGGGAGACCCAGTACTTC
CDR3aa: CASNRETQYF

abundance: .
d_gene: TRBD1
len: 16
j_gene: TRBJ2-5
v_gene: TRBV9
CDR3nt: TGTGCCAGCAGCAAGACAGGGGGCGGCGTGTGGGAGACCCAGTACTTC
CDR3aa: CASSKTGGGVWETQYF

abundance: .
d_gene: .
len: 16
j_gene: TRBJ1-1
v_gene: TRBV28
CDR3nt: TGTGCCAGCAGTTTAAATCCAGGAGCGGGGCCAACTGAAGCTTTCTTT
CDR3aa: CASSLNPGAGPTEAFF

abundance: .
d_gene: TRBD1
len: 14
j_gene: TRBJ1-2
v_gene: TRBV2
CDR3nt: TGTGCCAGCAGGATTTGGACAGGGGGGGGTGGCTACACCTTC
CDR3aa: CASRIWTGGGGYTF

abundance: .
d_gene: TRBD2
len: 15
j_gene: TRBJ2-1
v_gene: TRBV9
CDR3nt: TGTGCCAGCAGCGTAGGGTTAGCGGGGTGGGGTGAGCAGTTCTTC
CDR3aa: CASSVGLAGWGEQFF

abundance: .
d_gene: TRBD2
len: 15
j_gene: TRBJ2-1
v_gene: TRBV6-5
CDR3nt: TGTGCCAGCAGTCCTTGGTTGGAAGCGGGGGATGAGCAGTTCTTC
CDR3aa: CASSPWLEAGDEQFF

abundance: .
d_gene: .
len: 14
j_gene: TRBJ1-4
v_gene: TRBV5-1
CDR3nt: TGCGCCAGCAGCCCTCACACAACTAATGAAAAACTGTTTTTT
CDR3aa: CASSPHTTNEKLFF

abundance: .
d_gene: .
len: 15
j_gene: TRBJ1-1
v_gene: TRBV2
CDR3nt: TGTGCCAGCAGTCCCGACATTTTAATTGGCACTGAAGCTTTCTTT
CDR3aa: CASSPDILIGTEAFF

abundance: .
d_gene: TRBD1
len: 18
j_gene: TRBJ2-3
v_gene: TRBV19
CDR3nt: TGTGCCAGTAGTATACTAGATGCAGGGGGCGGAAAAGCAGATACGCAGTATTTT
CDR3aa: CASSILDAGGGKADTQYF

abundance: .
d_gene: TRBD1
len: 15
j_gene: TRBJ2-7
v_gene: TRBV2
CDR3nt: TGTGCCAGCAGTGTGATTAGACAGGGGGCAAGGGAGCAGTACTTC
CDR3aa: CASSVIRQGAREQYF

abundance: .
d_gene: TRBD2
len: 16
j_gene: TRBJ2-3
v_gene: TRBV4-1
CDR3nt: TGCGCCAGCAGCCAAGATCCCGGGGGGAGGAAAGATACGCAGTATTTT
CDR3aa: CASSQDPGGRKDTQYF

abundance: .
d_gene: .
len: 15
j_gene: TRBJ2-2
v_gene: TRBV2
CDR3nt: TGTGCCAGCAGCAAAGACGAAACCGAGGGCAGGGAGCTGTTTTTT
CDR3aa: CASSKDETEGRELFF

abundance: .
d_gene: TRBD1
len: 14
j_gene: TRBJ1-1
v_gene: TRBV5-1
CDR3nt: TGCGCCAGCAGCTCCGGGACAGGGTTCTCTGAAGCTTTCTTT
CDR3aa: CASSSGTGFSEAFF

abundance: once
d_gene: TRBD1
len: 15
j_gene: TRBJ1-1
v_gene: TRBV6-6
CDR3nt: TGTGCCAGCAGTTCCCTAGGGGGCGTGAACACTGAAGCTTTCTTT
CDR3aa: CASSSLGGVNTEAFF

abundance: .
d_gene: .
len: 15
j_gene: TRBJ1-1
v_gene: TRBV6-1
CDR3nt: TGTGCCAGCACCCTTTTGAGGCCCGGGGACACTGAAGCTTTCTTT
CDR3aa: CASTLLRPGDTEAFF

abundance: .
d_gene: .
len: 12
j_gene: TRBJ2-5
v_gene: TRBV7-9
CDR3nt: TGTGCCAGCAGCTTAGGAGCGGAGACCCAGTACTTC
CDR3aa: CASSLGAETQYF

abundance: .
d_gene: .
len: 14
j_gene: TRBJ2-7
v_gene: TRBV5-6
CDR3nt: TGTGCCAGCACCACGATCGGTAGCACCTACGAGCAGTACTTC
CDR3aa: CASTTIGSTYEQYF

abundance: .
d_gene: TRBD1
len: 16
j_gene: TRBJ1-1
v_gene: TRBV6-6
CDR3nt: TGTGCCAGCAGTTACCGTGGGACAGGGGGTAATACTGAAGCTTTCTTT
CDR3aa: CASSYRGTGGNTEAFF

abundance: .
d_gene: TRBD1
len: 15
j_gene: TRBJ2-4
v_gene: TRBV5-1
CDR3nt: TGCGCCAGCAGCCCCGGGACAGGGTATCAAAACATTCAGTACTTC
CDR3aa: CASSPGTGYQNIQYF

abundance: .
d_gene: .
len: 15
j_gene: TRBJ2-3
v_gene: TRBV12-5
CDR3nt: TGTGCTAGTGGTTTGGGGCAGGGGTTCAAAGATACGCAGTATTTT
CDR3aa: CASGLGQGFKDTQYF

abundance: .
d_gene: TRBD1
len: 14
j_gene: TRBJ1-5
v_gene: TRBV18
CDR3nt: TGTGCCAGCTCACTACAGGGGGCAGGTCAGCCCCAGCATTTT
CDR3aa: CASSLQGAGQPQHF

abundance: .
d_gene: .
len: 19
j_gene: TRBJ1-2
v_gene: TRBV7-2
CDR3nt: TGTGCCAGCAGCTTAGGGGAGTGGGTCGGCTACCCAGGTCAATATGGCTACACCTTC
CDR3aa: CASSLGEWVGYPGQYGYTF

abundance: .
d_gene: TRBD1
len: 15
j_gene: TRBJ1-1
v_gene: TRBV15
CDR3nt: TGTGCCACCAGCCCCCGACAGGGGAGTCTGGGTGAAGCTTTCTTT
CDR3aa: CATSPRQGSLGEAFF

abundance: .
d_gene: TRBD1
len: 13
j_gene: TRBJ1-2
v_gene: TRBV28
CDR3nt: TGTGCCACCCCGGGACAGGGGACTAATGGCTACACCTTC
CDR3aa: CATPGQGTNGYTF